This TCR beta chain was recovered during a study of human T cells and chemical hapten exposure. Study-wide results and limits: While controls formed fewer of them, expanded TCRs formed significantly more large CDR3 similarity clusters.

TCRdb re-derived calls from the RACE reads in MiXCR, one entry per CDR3 protein. The data show about 120,000 distinct CDR3 sequences, 9% to 14% seen once. This clonotype was recorded at least ten times. The antigen is not known. CDR3 length: 17 residues. Germline CDR1 and CDR2: SNHLY and FYNNEI. Trimming left V 1 base short and J 4 bases short, with 16 bases between. The time point is: patch test 1, 2 weeks after DPC sensitization. Sample treatment: therapeutic diphenylcyclopropenone sensitization with weekly scalp DPC. The starting material was whole blood, obtained in connection with sensitization to the hapten diphenylcyclopropenone (DPC). The gene calls are TRBV2 and TRBJ1-4, with unresolved D. This sequence was found in a woman in her 50s with alopecia areata. Some clones in this sample may be carry-over from other donors' samples. The CDR3 region has the DNA TGTGCCAGCAGTGAAGTCGCTACCGCTTCCGGTAATGAAAAACTGTTTTTT. Translation gives CASSEVATASGNEKLFF.